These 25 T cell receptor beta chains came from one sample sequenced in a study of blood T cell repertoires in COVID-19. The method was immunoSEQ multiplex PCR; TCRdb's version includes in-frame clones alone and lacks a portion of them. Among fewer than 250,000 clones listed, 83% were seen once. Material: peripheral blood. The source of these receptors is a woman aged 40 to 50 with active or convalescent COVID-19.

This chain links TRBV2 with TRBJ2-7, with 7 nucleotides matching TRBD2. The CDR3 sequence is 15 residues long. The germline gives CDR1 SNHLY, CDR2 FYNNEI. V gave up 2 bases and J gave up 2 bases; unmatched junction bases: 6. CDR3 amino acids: CASSESSGVTYEQYF. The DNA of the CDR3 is TGTGCCAGCAGTGAATCGAGCGGGGTGACCTACGAGCAGTACTTC.

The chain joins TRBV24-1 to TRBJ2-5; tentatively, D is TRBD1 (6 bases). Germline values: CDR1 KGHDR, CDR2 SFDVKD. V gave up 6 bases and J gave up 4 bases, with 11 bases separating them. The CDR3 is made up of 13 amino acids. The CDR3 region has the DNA TGTGCCACCAGTATGGGGGCGTTAGAGACCCAGTACTTC. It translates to CATSMGALETQYF.

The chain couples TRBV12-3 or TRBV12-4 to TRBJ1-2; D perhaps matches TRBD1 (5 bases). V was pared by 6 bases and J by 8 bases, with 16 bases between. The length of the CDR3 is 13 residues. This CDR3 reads CASSPGGGRGYTF. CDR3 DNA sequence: TGTGCCAGCAGCCCTGGGGGGGGTCGGGGCTACACCTTC.

This chain's CDR3 is CSVEFRGREQYF. CDR3 nucleotides: TGCAGCGTTGAATTTAGGGGAAGGGAGCAGTACTTC. The chain carries TRBV29-1 and TRBJ2-7, with TRBD1 as a possible D gene (5 bases). This CDR3 spans 12 amino acids. Per germline, CDR1 SQVTM and CDR2 ANQGSEA. The ends were cut back, 2 bases at V and 7 bases at J, with 12 bases in the middle.

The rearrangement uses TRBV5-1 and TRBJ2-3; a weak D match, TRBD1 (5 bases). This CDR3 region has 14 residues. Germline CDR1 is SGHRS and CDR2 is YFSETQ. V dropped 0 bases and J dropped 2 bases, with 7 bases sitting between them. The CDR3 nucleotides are TGCGCCAGCAGCTTGGGACAGCCCACAGATACGCAGTATTTT. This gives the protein CASSLGQPTDTQYF.

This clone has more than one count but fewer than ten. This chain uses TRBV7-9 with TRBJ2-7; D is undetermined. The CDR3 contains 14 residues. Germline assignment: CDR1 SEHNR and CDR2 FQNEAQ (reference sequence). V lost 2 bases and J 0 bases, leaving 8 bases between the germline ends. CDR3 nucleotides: TGTGCCAGCAGCTTAAGTCAGTACTCCTACGAGCAGTACTTC. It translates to CASSLSQYSYEQYF.

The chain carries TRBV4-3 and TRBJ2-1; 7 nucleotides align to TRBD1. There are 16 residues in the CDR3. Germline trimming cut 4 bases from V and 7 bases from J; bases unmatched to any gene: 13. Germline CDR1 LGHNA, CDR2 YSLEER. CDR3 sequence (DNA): TGCGCCAGCAGCCTCGAAAGGGGGCGCACCGGGAATGAGCAGTTCTTC. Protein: CASSLERGRTGNEQFF.

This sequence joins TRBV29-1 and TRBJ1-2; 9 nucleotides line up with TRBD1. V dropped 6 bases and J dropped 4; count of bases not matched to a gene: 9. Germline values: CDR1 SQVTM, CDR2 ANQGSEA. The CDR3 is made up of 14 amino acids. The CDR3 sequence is CSVESGTGIYGYTF. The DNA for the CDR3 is TGCAGCGTCGAATCCGGGACAGGGATCTATGGCTACACCTTC.

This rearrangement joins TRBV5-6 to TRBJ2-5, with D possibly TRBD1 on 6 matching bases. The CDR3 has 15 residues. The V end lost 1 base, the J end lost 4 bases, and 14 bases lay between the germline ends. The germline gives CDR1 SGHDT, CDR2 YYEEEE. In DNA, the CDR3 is TGTGCCAGCAGCTTGTTGGCTAAAGGGGGAGAGACCCAGTACTTC. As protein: CASSLLAKGGETQYF.

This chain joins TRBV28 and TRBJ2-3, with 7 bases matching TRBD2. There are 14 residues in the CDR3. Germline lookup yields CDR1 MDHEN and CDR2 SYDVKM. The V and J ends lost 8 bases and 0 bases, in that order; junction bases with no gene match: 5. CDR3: CASEEGGSTDTQYF. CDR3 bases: TGTGCCAGCGAGGAGGGAGGGAGCACAGATACGCAGTATTTT.

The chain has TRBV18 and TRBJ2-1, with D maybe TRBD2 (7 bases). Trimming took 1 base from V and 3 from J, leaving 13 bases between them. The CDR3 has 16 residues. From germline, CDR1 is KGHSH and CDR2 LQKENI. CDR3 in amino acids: CASSPRQGGGYNEQFF. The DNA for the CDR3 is TGTGCCAGCTCACCACGGCAGGGAGGGGGCTACAATGAGCAGTTCTTC.

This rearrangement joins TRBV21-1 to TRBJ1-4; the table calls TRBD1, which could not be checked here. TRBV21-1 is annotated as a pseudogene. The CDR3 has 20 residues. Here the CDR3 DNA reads TGTGCCAGCAGCAAAGCCACGAGCGGGGGTGAGGACAGGGGTTATGAAAAACTGTTTTTT. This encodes CASSKATSGGEDRGYEKLFF.

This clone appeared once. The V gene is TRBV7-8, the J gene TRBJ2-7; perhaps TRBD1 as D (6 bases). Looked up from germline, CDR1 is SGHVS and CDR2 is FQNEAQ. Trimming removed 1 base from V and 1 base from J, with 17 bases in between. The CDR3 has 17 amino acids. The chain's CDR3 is CASSLGTVLILSYEQYF. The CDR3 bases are TGTGCCAGCAGCTTAGGGACAGTGCTGATTCTATCCTACGAGCAGTACTTC.

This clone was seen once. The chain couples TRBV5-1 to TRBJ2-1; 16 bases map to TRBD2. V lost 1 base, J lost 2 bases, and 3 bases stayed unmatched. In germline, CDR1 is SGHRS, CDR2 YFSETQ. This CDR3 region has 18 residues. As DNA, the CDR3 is TGCGCCAGCAGCTTGCGCGGGACTAGCGGGAGGGCCTACAATGAGCAGTTCTTC. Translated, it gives CASSLRGTSGRAYNEQFF.

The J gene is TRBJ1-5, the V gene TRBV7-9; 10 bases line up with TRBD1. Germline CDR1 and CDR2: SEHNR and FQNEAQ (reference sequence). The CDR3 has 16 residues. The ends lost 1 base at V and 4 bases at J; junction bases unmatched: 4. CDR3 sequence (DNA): TGTGCCAGCAGCTTAGGCGGGACAGGGGAGAATCAGCCCCAGCATTTT. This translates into CASSLGGTGENQPQHF.

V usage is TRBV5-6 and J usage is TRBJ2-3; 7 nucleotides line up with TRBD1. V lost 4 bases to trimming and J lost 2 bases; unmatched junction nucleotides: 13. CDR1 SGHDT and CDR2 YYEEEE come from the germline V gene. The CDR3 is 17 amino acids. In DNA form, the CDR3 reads TGTGCCAGCAGCCAGAACATAGGAGACAGGGCCACAGATACGCAGTATTTT. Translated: CASSQNIGDRATDTQYF.

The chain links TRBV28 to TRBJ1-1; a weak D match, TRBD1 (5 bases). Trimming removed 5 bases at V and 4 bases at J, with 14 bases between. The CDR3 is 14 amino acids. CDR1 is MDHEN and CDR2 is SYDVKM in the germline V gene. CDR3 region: CASSPSRVSTEAFF. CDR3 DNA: TGTGCCAGCAGTCCCTCCAGGGTTAGCACTGAAGCTTTCTTT. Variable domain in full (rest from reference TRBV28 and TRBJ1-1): DVKVTQSSRYLVKRTGEKVFLECVQDMDHENMFWYRQDPGLGLRLIYFSYDVKMKEKGDIPEGYSVSREKKERFSLILESASTNQTSMYLCASSPSRVSTEAFFGQGTRLTVV.

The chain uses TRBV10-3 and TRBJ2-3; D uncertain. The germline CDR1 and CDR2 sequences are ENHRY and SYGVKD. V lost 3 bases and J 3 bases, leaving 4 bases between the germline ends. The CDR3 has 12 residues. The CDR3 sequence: CAISDRTDTQYF. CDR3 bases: TGTGCCATCAGTGACAGAACAGATACGCAGTATTTT.

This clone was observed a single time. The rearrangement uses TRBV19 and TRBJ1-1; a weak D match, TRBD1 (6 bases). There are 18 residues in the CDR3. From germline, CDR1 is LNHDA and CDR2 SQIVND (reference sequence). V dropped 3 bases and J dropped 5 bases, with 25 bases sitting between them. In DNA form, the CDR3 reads TGTGCCAGTAGTATTGGCACCGGGGACAAGGGTGGTTGGACTGAAGCTTTCTTT. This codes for CASSIGTGDKGGWTEAFF.

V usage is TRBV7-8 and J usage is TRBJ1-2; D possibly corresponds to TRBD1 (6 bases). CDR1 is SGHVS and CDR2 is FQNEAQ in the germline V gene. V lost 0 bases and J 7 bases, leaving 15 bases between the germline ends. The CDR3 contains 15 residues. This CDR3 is CASSLAPGGASGYTF. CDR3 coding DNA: TGTGCCAGCAGCTTAGCCCCTGGGGGGGCCTCTGGCTACACCTTC.

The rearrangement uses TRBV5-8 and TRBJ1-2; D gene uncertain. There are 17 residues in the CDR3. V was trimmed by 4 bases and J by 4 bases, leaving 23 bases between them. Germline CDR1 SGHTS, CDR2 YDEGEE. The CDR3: CASSQISWQNPSYGYTF. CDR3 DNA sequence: TGTGCCAGCAGCCAAATCTCCTGGCAGAACCCCTCCTATGGCTACACCTTC.

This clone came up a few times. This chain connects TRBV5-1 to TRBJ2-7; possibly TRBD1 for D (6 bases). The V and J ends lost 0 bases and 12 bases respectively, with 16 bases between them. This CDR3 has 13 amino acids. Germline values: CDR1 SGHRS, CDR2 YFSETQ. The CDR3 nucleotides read TGCGCCAGCAGCTTGGCCGACGAAGGGGGAAGGTACTTC. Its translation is CASSLADEGGRYF.

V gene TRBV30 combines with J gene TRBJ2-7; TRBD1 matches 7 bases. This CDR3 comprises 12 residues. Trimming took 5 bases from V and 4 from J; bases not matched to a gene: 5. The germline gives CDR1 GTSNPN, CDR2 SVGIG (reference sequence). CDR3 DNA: TGTGCCTGGGGCTACAGGGGATACGAGCAGTACTTC. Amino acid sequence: CAWGYRGYEQYF. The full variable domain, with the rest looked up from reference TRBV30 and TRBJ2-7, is SQTIHQWPATLVQPVGSPLSLECTVEGTSNPNLYWYRQAAGRGLQLLFYSVGIGQISSEVPQNLSASRPQDRQFILSSKKLLLSDSGFYLCAWGYRGYEQYFGPGTRLTVT.

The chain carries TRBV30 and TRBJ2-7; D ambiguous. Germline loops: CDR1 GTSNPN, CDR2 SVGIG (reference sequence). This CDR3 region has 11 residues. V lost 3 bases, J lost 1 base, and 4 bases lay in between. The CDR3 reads CAWSRSYEQYF. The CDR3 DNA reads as TGTGCCTGGAGCCGTTCCTACGAGCAGTACTTC.

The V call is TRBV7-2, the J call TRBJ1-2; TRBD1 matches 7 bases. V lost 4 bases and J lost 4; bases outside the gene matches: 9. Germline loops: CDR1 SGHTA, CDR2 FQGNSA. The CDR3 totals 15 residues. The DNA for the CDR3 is TGTGCCAGCAGCTCATCGGGACAGAGAGGCTATGGCTACACCTTC. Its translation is CASSSSGQRGYGYTF.